This entry features one TCR beta chain sequence. This sample is part of a study of blood T cell repertoires in COVID-19. Overall study: Acute-phase and convalescent COVID-19 samples originated in the United States, Italy and Spain. The cDNA or gDNA used as material had been derived from T cells, B-cell-depleted T cells, or PBMCs.

This CDR3 spans 15 amino acids. The V gene lost 4 bases and the J gene lost 4 bases, with 19 bases spanning the gap. The germline V gene has CDR1 SQVTM and CDR2 ANQGSEA. Source study methods: Reference gene primer amplification gave nucleated cell count estimates. Clones were read by immunoSEQ multiplex PCR, and TCRdb kept only the in-frame ones, dropping some. V and J calls and clone size are as listed in that table; D and trimming were resolved from the DNA. There are about 34,000 clones in the sample; more than 85% occur only once, and 4.5% to 7% lies in the top ten. V usage is TRBV29-1 and J usage is TRBJ1-2; D may be TRBD1 (5 bases). The sequenced material came from peripheral blood. The TCR originated in a woman older than 75 with acute or convalescent COVID-19. In nucleotides, the CDR3 is TGCAGCGTTGGCACCCCCGGGGGAGGGATCTATGGCTACACCTTC. Protein product: CSVGTPGGGIYGYTF.